This TCR beta chain was captured by sequencing in a study of cytomegalovirus exposure and HLA in healthy donors. A multiplex PCR was run with 60 Vbeta primers and 13 Jbeta primers. The data were produced by immunoSEQ multiplex PCR, yet TCRdb's version contains in-frame clones alone and is incomplete. Here the sample spans about 50,000 clones, over 80% being singletons. CDR3 length: 12 amino acids. Germline CDR1 and CDR2: MNHNS and SASEGT. With 2 bases removed from V and 15 bases from J, the gap between germline ends came to 14 bases. A single count supports this clone. This receptor was identified in a man aged 25 to 40 in good health and CMV-seronegative. The chain joins TRBV6-1 to TRBJ2-1; perhaps TRBD2 as D (5 bases). Sequenced sample: PBMCs. The CDR3 sequence: CASSETRQARFF. The CDR3 bases are TGTGCCAGCAGTGAAACTAGGCAGGCCCGGTTCTTC.